Listed below are T cell receptor beta chains from one sample, sequenced in a study of blood T cells in healthy people across ages. MiXCR was run by TCRdb on the 5' RACE reads, yielding one entry per CDR3 protein. Among 650,000 to 800,000 distinct CDR3 sequences listed, 44% were seen once. The sample taken for sequencing was blood. The receptor source for this set is a man aged 55 to 70 in good health. CDR3s include the opening cysteine and the closing phenylalanine or tryptophan. Fields, in order: clone size, J gene, V gene, D gene, CDR3 DNA, CDR3 protein. A D gene is named only where the DNA matches it firmly. A clone size is listed for some rows: how often the clone was seen (once, few, many), or a class if it is expanded.

few	TRBJ2-1	TRBV5-5	NA	TGTGCCAGCAGCTCAGGACACCCGGGACTGAAAGGGGGTGAGCAGTTCTTC	CASSSGHPGLKGGEQFF
many	TRBJ2-5	TRBV9	TRBD1	TGTGCCAGCAGCCGCCGGGACAGCCAAGAGACCCAGTACTTC	CASSRRDSQETQYF
NA	TRBJ2-6	TRBV4-3	NA	TGCGCCAGCAGCCAAGAAGTGGGGGGAGTGGGTGGGGCCAACGTCCTGACTTTC	CASSQEVGGVGGANVLTF
NA	TRBJ1-4	TRBV5-1	NA	TGCGCCAGCAGTCCCAGGGCCGCAACTAATGAAAAACTGTTTTTT	CASSPRAATNEKLFF
few	TRBJ2-7	TRBV5-1	NA	TGCGCCAGCAGCTTGGGGGAGAGCGTCTACGAGCAGTACTTC	CASSLGESVYEQYF
few	TRBJ2-3	TRBV4-1	TRBD2	TGCGCCAGCAGCCAAGGGCCTCGGACTAGCGGGAGCACAGATACGCAGTATTTT	CASSQGPRTSGSTDTQYF
NA	TRBJ2-1	TRBV9	NA	TGTGCCAGCAGCTCGGGGGCCCCTGAGAGAGAGCAGTTCTTC	CASSSGAPEREQFF
NA	TRBJ2-7	TRBV7-2	NA	TGTGCCAGCAGCTTAGGGGGCTTGATCCACGAGCAGTACTTC	CASSLGGLIHEQYF
few	TRBJ2-1	TRBV11-2	NA	TGTGCCAGCAGATCTAACGGTAATGAGCAGTTCTTC	CASRSNGNEQFF
few	TRBJ2-3	TRBV5-1	TRBD2	TGCGCCAGCAGCTCCCGGGAGGTCACAGATACGCAGTATTTT	CASSSREVTDTQYF
NA	TRBJ2-2	TRBV5-1	NA	TGCGCCAGCAGCTTGGCGGCGGGGGCTAACACCGGGGAGCTGTTTTTT	CASSLAAGANTGELFF
NA	TRBJ1-5	TRBV15	NA	TGTGCCACCAGCAGTAGGAGGGGGGGTCCCCAGCATTTT	CATSSRRGGPQHF
NA	TRBJ2-7	TRBV7-9	TRBD1	TGTGCCAGCAGACGACAGGGGCCCTCCTACGAGCAGTACTTC	CASRRQGPSYEQYF
once	TRBJ2-7	TRBV25-1	TRBD2	TGTGCCGGCAGCTGGGTAGCGGGGTCCTACGAGCAGTACTTC	CAGSWVAGSYEQYF
few	TRBJ2-2	TRBV20-1	TRBD1	TGCAGTGCTAGAGAGACAGGGGGTACCGGGGAGCTGTTTTTT	CSARETGGTGELFF
NA	TRBJ1-2	TRBV7-9	TRBD1	TGTGCCAGCAGCTCCCCGGGACAGGGGACGGCTTACACCTTC	CASSSPGQGTAYTF
NA	TRBJ1-1	TRBV21-1	NA	TGTGCCAGCAGCTTGGGATCTGGGGGCCTGAACACTGAAGCTTTCTTT	CASSLGSGGLNTEAFF
NA	TRBJ1-1	TRBV5-1	NA	TGCGCCAGCAGCCTTACCGGGACCCCCTTACCTGGGACTGAAGCTTTCTTT	CASSLTGTPLPGTEAFF
NA	TRBJ2-4	TRBV4-3	TRBD1	TGCGCCAGCAGCCAAGGGACAGGGGGCAAGTACAACATTCAGTACTTC	CASSQGTGGKYNIQYF